This T cell receptor beta chain was sequenced in a study of beta chain features in type 1 diabetes (dated by TCRdb to between 2017 and 2018). The study in broad terms: Mean age, gender distribution, total cell number and subset yield did not differ between patients and healthy donors. Across all samples, approximately 100 million sorted cells were examined, and cell number per subset correlated strongly with RNA yield. In the study, recently diagnosed type 1 diabetes patients and matched healthy donors were compared on the TCRB repertoires of their sorted circulating CD4+ T cell subsets. Naive and central memory subsets were obtained from all 30 or so donors, but regulatory and stem cell-like memory subsets were isolated from only 8 patients and 8 healthy donors.

What the study reported, not specific to this receptor: PCR might favor shorter templates, but patient and control samples were amplified and corrected together, so any skew would affect both groups equally. Naive, central memory and regulatory TCRB repertoires appeared to be more similar among patients than among healthy donors. In all four CD4+ subsets, TCRB CDR3 length was moderately but significantly shorter in type 1 diabetes patients. Because the HLA sub-analyses included only small numbers of individuals, any influence of HLA type on TCRB rearrangement was left unresolved. Patients with type 1 diabetes made fewer insertions and deleted more nucleotides at VDJ recombination sites, implying thymic rearrangement abnormalities. Because cDNA rather than genomic DNA was sequenced, highly expressing activated cells could have been over-represented, although no difference in activation and CD3 levels was found between groups.

This clone was seen a handful of times. Its antigen is unknown. No quality values exist for individual bases; no much larger clone is one base distant. From each donor, a single peripheral blood sample of around 0.12 L on average was drawn into heparinised tubes. Naive, central memory, regulatory and stem cell-like memory CD4+ T cells were sorted on a BD FACSAria II using a panel including CD45RO, CCR7, CD25, CD127, CD95 and CD27. All sorted populations exceeded 95% purity. PBMCs were isolated immediately by Lymphoprep density gradient centrifugation and stained directly without culture. So that batch effects would be minimized, each experiment stained and sorted samples in pairs, pairing one healthy donor with one patient. The entire amount of isolated RNA was reverse transcribed using the High Capacity cDNA Reverse Transcription Kit, so the sequenced TCRB transcripts were expressed ones. Deep immunoSEQ sequencing was applied to naive, central memory and regulatory T cell samples, giving an average of around 3.4 million total reads per sample. Sorted cells were lysed in RLT buffer, and RNA was extracted using DNase-treated RNeasy Micro or Mini kits according to cell number. Each cell subset was processed on its own to prevent cross-contamination, while patient and healthy donor samples were processed together. The immunoSEQ multiplex PCR was used to amplify TCRB sequences from cDNA, yielding 87-bp fragments that span the CDR3 region. Sequencing of the amplicons was performed on the Illumina HiSeq platform. On the study's bioinformatics: PCR bias was computationally corrected using synthetic template baselines, reads within Hamming distance 2 were collapsed, and singletons that could not be merged were discarded. Reads were aligned against IMGT to assign V, D and J genes, CDR3 length and insertions or deletions at six rearrangement sites. Clonotype counts were normalized to sorted cell number within each subset before computing true diversity and Gini coefficients with the tcR R package. Repertoire sharing was quantified using the overlap coefficient calculated on TCRB nucleotide sequences. In TCRdb, the immuneACCESS table is reduced to in-frame sequences with V and J assigned. These tables do not hold every clone; where another copy was compared, an unresolved V gene accounts for under half, and the others remain unexplained. From that table come the V and J calls and clone size; the DNA was used to work out D and trimming. The sample has some 160,000 clones on record, approximately 8.7% of them singletons. Together, the top ten hold under 0.75% of the sample.

The CDR3 has 12 amino acids, counting the end cysteine and phenylalanine. Solely the CDR3 DNA is kept, with 36 bases framed from the first base. CDR1 is given as SQVTM and CDR2 as ANQGSEA, both from the germline V gene. A distance of 7 bases separates the germline ends of V and J, which lose 2 bases and 3 bases respectively. The chain links TRBV29-1 with TRBJ2-5; no D gene can be assigned with confidence. The sample consisted of central memory CD4+ T cells from blood. This TCR came from a woman aged 30 to 39 with type 1 diabetes. The CDR3 region: CSVERQEETQYF. The nucleotides read TGCAGCGTTGAACGCCAGGAAGAGACCCAGTACTTC. The reference TRBV29-1 and TRBJ2-5 proteins fill in what lies around the CDR3, so the full variable domain reads SAVISQKPSRDICQRGTSLTIQCQVDSQVTMMFWYRQQPGQSLTLIATANQGSEATYESGFVIDKFPISRPNLTFSTLTVSNMSPEDSSIYLCSVERQEETQYFGPGTRLLVL.